Sequencing of this TCR beta chain was carried out in a study of cytomegalovirus exposure and HLA in healthy donors. The study, taken as a whole, reports: Previous analysis showed most TCR beta V segments were productive about 90% or about 30% of the time. Later work associated more than 15,000 TCR beta sequences with HLA alleles at 0.05 false discovery rate. The study recorded some 160 TCR beta chains that were cytomegalovirus-associated. Within the data, a cluster of highly shared sequence variants was likely a sequencing artifact.

A note on this clone: Its cognate antigen is unknown.

The CDR3 contains 19 residues. Looked up from germline, CDR1 is SEHNR and CDR2 is FQNEAQ (reference sequence). Trimming at V came to 5 bases and at J to 1 base, leaving 16 bases not matched to a gene. The PCR was carried out with 60 Vbeta primers and 13 Jbeta primers. Using immunoSEQ multiplex PCR, the repertoire was profiled, and TCRdb retains in-frame clones only, with some absent. The data contain some 70,000 clones, around 70% of them singletons. The source is a woman aged 25 to 39 in good health and CMV-seronegative. Source material: PBMCs. The rearrangement uses TRBV7-9 and TRBJ2-5; 10 bases match TRBD2. The CDR3 sequence: CASSPWSLAGAKAQETQYF. The CDR3 DNA reads TGTGCCAGCAGCCCCTGGTCCCTAGCGGGGGCCAAAGCCCAAGAGACCCAGTACTTC.